The sequence of this TCR beta chain was determined in a study of T-cell memory formation after mild COVID-19. The CDR3 has 16 residues. Trimming took 2 bases from V and 0 from J, leaving 10 bases between them. Germline CDR1 and CDR2: SGHVS and FNYEAQ. TCRdb reprocessed the 5' RACE reads via MiXCR and lists one record per CDR3 protein. The table lists approximately 250,000 distinct CDR3 sequences, roughly 17% of them singletons. Only one count was recorded for this clonotype. The target antigen is unknown. The study, taken as a whole, reports: From day 15 to 85, contracting clones were balanced between CD4 and CD8, whereas later expanders leaned toward CD4+.

The gene calls are TRBV7-6 and TRBJ2-2, with TRBD1 as a possible D gene (5 bases). The sequence was obtained from a young man who had mild COVID-19 (a few samples of this study predate the infection). Cell type and time point are not known. Sequenced sample: PBMCs or a T cell subset sorted from them (not recorded which). For the CDR3, the DNA is TGTGCCAGCAGCTTATTTCAGGGCTCGAACACCGGGGAGCTGTTTTTT. Amino acid sequence: CASSLFQGSNTGELFF. Drawing the rest from reference TRBV7-6 and TRBJ2-2, the complete variable domain is GAGVSQSPRYKVTKRGQDVALRCDPISGHVSLYWYRQALGQGPEFLTYFNYEAQQDKSGLPNDRFSAERPEGSISTLTIQRTEQRDSAMYRCASSLFQGSNTGELFFGEGSRLTVL.